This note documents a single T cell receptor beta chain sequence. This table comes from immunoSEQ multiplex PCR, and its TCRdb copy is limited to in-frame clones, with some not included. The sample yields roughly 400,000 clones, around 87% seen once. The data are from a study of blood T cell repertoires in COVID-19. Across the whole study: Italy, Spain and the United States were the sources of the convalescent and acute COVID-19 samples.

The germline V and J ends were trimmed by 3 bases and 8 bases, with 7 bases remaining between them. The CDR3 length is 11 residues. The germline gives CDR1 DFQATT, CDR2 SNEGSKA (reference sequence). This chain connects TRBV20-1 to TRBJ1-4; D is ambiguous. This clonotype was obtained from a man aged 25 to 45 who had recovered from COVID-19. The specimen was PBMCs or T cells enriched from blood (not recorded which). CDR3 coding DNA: TGCAGTGCTAGTCAGATAGAAAAACTGTTTTTT. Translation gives CSASQIEKLFF.